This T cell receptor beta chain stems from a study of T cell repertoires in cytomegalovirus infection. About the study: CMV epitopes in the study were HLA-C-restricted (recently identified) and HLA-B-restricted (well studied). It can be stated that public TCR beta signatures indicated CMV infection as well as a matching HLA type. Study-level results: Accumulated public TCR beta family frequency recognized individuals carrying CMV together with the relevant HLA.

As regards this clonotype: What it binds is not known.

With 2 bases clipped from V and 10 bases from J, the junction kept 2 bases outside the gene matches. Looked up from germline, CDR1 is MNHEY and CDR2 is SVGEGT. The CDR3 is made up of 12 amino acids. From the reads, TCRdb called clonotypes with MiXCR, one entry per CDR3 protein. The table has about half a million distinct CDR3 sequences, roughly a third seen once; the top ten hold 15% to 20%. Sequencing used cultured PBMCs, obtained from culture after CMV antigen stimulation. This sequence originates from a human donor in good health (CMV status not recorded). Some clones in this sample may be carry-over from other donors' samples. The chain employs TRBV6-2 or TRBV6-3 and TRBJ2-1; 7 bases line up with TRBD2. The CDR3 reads CASSYGTNEQFF. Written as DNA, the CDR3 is TGTGCCAGCAGTTACGGGACTAACGAGCAGTTCTTC.